The entry below describes one T cell receptor (beta chain). The sample comes from a study of blood T cell repertoires in COVID-19. The wider study: Spain, Italy and the United States supplied samples that represented acute and convalescent COVID-19. T cells, B-cell-depleted T cells, or PBMCs supplied cDNA or gDNA.

Per the original methods: Estimation of nucleated cell counts relied on the amplification of reference gene primers. The protocol was immunoSEQ multiplex PCR, while the TCRdb copy is restricted to in-frame clones and leaves out a portion. For V, J and clone size, that table is used; D and trimming come from the DNA. The sample lists some 180,000 clones, around 86% occurring once. The CDR3 loop spans 14 amino acids. Per the germline V gene, CDR1 is SGHDT and CDR2 is YYEEEE. V was pared by 5 bases and J by 0 bases, with 2 bases of the junction left unmatched. J is TRBJ2-7 and V is TRBV5-6; 10 nucleotides match TRBD2. What was sequenced was peripheral blood. The source of this sequence is a woman aged 80 or older with COVID-19, enrolled during active disease. The CDR3 DNA is TGTGCCAGCAGGAAGCGGGAGGGCTCCTACGAGCAGTACTTC. It translates to CASRKREGSYEQYF.